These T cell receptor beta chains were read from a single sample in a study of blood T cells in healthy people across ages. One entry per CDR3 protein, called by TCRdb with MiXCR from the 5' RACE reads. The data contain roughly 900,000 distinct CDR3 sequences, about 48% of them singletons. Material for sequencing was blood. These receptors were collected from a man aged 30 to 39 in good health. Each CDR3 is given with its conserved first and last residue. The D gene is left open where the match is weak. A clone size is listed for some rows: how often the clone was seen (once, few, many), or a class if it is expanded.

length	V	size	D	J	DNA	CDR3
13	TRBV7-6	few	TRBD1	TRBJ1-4	TGTGCCAGCAGCCAGGACAGGAATGAAAAACTGTTTTTT	CASSQDRNEKLFF
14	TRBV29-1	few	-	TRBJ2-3	TGCAGCGGTACAGGCGGGGATAACACAGATACGCAGTATTTT	CSGTGGDNTDTQYF
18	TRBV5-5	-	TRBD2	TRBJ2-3	TGTGCCAGCAGCATTACTAGCGGGGGGGCGCTTAGCACAGATACGCGGTATTTT	CASSITSGGALSTDTRYF
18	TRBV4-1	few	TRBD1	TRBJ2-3	TGCGCCAGCAGCCAAGAAGGACAGGGGCAAACGGGCACAGATACGCAGTATTTT	CASSQEGQGQTGTDTQYF
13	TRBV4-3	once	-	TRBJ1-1	TGCGCCAGCAGCCTCAATATCGACACTGAAGCTTTCTTT	CASSLNIDTEAFF
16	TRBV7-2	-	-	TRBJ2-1	TGTGCCAGCAGCACCCTCCAGGGGGGCTCTTACAATGAGCAGTTCTTC	CASSTLQGGSYNEQFF
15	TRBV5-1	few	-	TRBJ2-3	TGCGCCAGCAGCTTGTCAGGAGAGACAACAGATACGCAGTATTTT	CASSLSGETTDTQYF
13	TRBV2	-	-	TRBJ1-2	TGTGCCAGCAGTGTGACGGTTCGAGATGGCTACACCTTC	CASSVTVRDGYTF
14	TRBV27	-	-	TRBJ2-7	TGTGCCAGCAGTTCCTCGCGGCAGACCTACGAGCAGTACTTC	CASSSSRQTYEQYF
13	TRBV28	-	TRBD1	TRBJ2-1	TGTGCCAGCAGCGGGACAGGGTTCGATGAGCAGTTCTTC	CASSGTGFDEQFF
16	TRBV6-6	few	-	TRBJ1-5	TGTGCCAGCAGTTATTTTGGGGCCACACAGGATCAGCCCCAGCATTTT	CASSYFGATQDQPQHF
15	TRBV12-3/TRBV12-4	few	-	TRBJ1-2	TGTGCCAGCAGACCCGAATGGGGGGAGAACTATGGCTACACCTTC	CASRPEWGENYGYTF
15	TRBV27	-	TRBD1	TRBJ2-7	TGTGCCAGCAGTTTTTCCGGACAGGGATGGTACGAGCAGTACTTC	CASSFSGQGWYEQYF
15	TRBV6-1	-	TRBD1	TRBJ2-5	TGTGCCAGCAGACCCGGGACAGCCTTGTACAATGAGCAGTACTTC	CASRPGTALYNEQYF
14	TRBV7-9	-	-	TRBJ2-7	TGTGCCAGCAGCTTAGAGGGACACCTATACGAGCAGTACTTC	CASSLEGHLYEQYF
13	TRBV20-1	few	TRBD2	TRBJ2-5	TGCAGTGCTCCGAGCGGGGACCAAGAGACCCAGTACTTC	CSAPSGDQETQYF
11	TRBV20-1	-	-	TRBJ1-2	TGCAGTGCTAGTCCCTACTATGGCTACACCTTC	CSASPYYGYTF
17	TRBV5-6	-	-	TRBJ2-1	TGTGCCAGCAGCTTGGAAAAATGGTGGGGGGGCCAAGAGACCCAGTTCTTC	CASSLEKWWGGQETQFF
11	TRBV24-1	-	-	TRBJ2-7	TGTGCCACCAAAAAGACGGACGAGCAGTACTTC	CATKKTDEQYF
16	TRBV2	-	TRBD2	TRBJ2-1	TGTGCCAGCAGATCTGTAGCGGGGGGTTTCGTTAATGAGCAGTTCTTC	CASRSVAGGFVNEQFF
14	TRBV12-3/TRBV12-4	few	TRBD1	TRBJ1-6	TGTGCCAGCACTTCCGGGACAGATAATTCACCCCTCCACTTT	CASTSGTDNSPLHF
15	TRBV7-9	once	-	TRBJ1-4	TGTGCCAGCAGCCCAAAGAAGGAGAATAATGAAAAACTGTTTTTT	CASSPKKENNEKLFF
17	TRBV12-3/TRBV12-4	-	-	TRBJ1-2	TGTGCCAGCAGTTTAGGGTTGTGGCAGCCCTTTTCCTATGGCTACACCTTC	CASSLGLWQPFSYGYTF
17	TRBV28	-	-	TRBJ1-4	TGTGCCAGCAGTGCCCGAGGACGGGAGTACCCTAATGAAAAACTGTTTTTT	CASSARGREYPNEKLFF
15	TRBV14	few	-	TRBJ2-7	TGTGCCAGCAGCCAAGGAGGAGGGGTTTATGGCGAGCAGTACTTC	CASSQGGGVYGEQYF
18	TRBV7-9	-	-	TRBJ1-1	TGTGCCAGCAGCCGTTCGTCGGGGGCGTATCGCCGGAACACTGAAGCTTTCTTT	CASSRSSGAYRRNTEAFF
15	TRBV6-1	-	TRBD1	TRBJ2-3	TGTGTCAGCAGTGAAGCGTCAGGGGGAGTGGATACGCAGTATTTT	CVSSEASGGVDTQYF
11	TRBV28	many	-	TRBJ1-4	TGTGCCAGCCTTAGCACAAGGGAACTGTTTTTT	CASLSTRELFF
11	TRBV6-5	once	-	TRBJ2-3	TGTGCCAGCAGTTTGGAACATACGCAGTATTTT	CASSLEHTQYF
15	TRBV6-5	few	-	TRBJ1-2	TGTGCCAGCAGTTATTACCGAGCAGCAAACTATGGCTACACCTTC	CASSYYRAANYGYTF
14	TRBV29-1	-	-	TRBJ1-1	TGCAGCGTCACTTGGTCGGTCCCGAACACTGAAGCTTTCTTT	CSVTWSVPNTEAFF
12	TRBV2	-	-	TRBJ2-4	TGTGCCAGCAGCCCCGACGCACCGGGGCAGTACTTC	CASSPDAPGQYF
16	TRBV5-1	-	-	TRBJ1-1	TGCGCCAGCAGCTTGGGGGGACGGACTATGAACACTGAAGCTTTCTTT	CASSLGGRTMNTEAFF
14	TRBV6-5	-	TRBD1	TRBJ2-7	TGTGCCAGCGGAATAGGGGGCAATATTTACGAGCAGTACTTC	CASGIGGNIYEQYF
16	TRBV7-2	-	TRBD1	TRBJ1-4	TGTGCCAGCAGAAAGGGACAGGGGGCGCAGAATAAAAAACTGTTTTTT	CASRKGQGAQNKKLFF
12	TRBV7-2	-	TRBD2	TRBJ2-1	TGTGCCAGCGGGAGGGACTATCGTGAGCAGTTCTTC	CASGRDYREQFF
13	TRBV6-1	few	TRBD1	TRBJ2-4	TGTGCCAGCAGTGACACAGGGGTAAACATTCAGTACTTC	CASSDTGVNIQYF
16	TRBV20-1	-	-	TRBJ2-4	TGCAGTGCCCTGAGGGGGGACGGGGTAGCCAAAAACATTCAGTACTTC	CSALRGDGVAKNIQYF
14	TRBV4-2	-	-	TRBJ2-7	TGTGCCAGCAGCCAAGCGATACCCGACTACGAGCAGTACTTC	CASSQAIPDYEQYF
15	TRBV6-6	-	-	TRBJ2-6	TGTGCCAGCAGTTACGATCAGGCTGGGGCCAACGTCCTGACTTTC	CASSYDQAGANVLTF
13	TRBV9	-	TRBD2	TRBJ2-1	TGTGCCAGCAGCGTATGGACTAGCAAAGAGCAGTTCTTC	CASSVWTSKEQFF
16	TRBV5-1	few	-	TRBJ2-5	TGCGCCAGCAGCTTGGCCGCGAGACATGGGGCGGAGACCCAGTACTTC	CASSLAARHGAETQYF
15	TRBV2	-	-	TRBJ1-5	TGTGCCAGCAGTGAAGGACGCTGGGGCGACCAGCCCCAGCATTTT	CASSEGRWGDQPQHF
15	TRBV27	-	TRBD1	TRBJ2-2	TGTGCCAGCAGTAAGACAGGGGGTAACACCGGGGTTCTGTTTTTT	CASSKTGGNTGVLFF
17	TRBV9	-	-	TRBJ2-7	TGTGCCAGCAGCGTAAGGGGAAGAGTTGATCCCTACAATGAGCAGTACTTC	CASSVRGRVDPYNEQYF
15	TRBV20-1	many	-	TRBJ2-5	TGCAGTGCTACAGGGCAGGGTGGATATGGAGAGACCCAGTACTTC	CSATGQGGYGETQYF
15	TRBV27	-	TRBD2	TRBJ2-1	TGTGCCAGCAGTATTCTAGCGGGGGGGCTTAATGAGCAGTTCTTC	CASSILAGGLNEQFF
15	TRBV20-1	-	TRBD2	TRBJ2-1	TGCAGTGCTAGGGCGCCCAGCGGGGCATACAATGAGCAGTTCTTC	CSARAPSGAYNEQFF
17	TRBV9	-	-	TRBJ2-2	TGTGCCAGCAGCGTAGGAGACCCCAGAACCGGCTCCGGGGAGCTGTTTTTT	CASSVGDPRTGSGELFF
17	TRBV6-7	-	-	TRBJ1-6	TGTGCCAGCAGTGCGCTGGACGGGAAATCGGGTAATTCACCCCTCCACTTT	CASSALDGKSGNSPLHF
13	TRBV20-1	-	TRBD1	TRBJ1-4	TGCAGTGCCAACGACAGGGGAACTGAAAAACTGTTTTTT	CSANDRGTEKLFF